The present TCR beta chain was sequenced within a study of blood T cell repertoires in COVID-19. In the study overall: The United States, Italy and Spain provided the acute and convalescent COVID-19 samples.

Assignment of participants to cohorts was predicated upon participant-reported clinical history. Original analysis: Scientists estimated how many nucleated cells there were by amplifying reference gene primers. TCRdb's table, derived via immunoSEQ multiplex PCR, lists solely in-frame clones and lacks some. V, J and clone size were drawn from that table, and D and trimming were deduced from the DNA. The data contain 200,000 to 250,000 clones, 84% of them singletons. V lost 3 bases and J lost 0; bases outside the gene matches: 8. The germline CDR1 and CDR2 sequences are KGHSH and LQKENI. The CDR3 has 18 residues.

This chain joins TRBV18 and TRBJ2-6; TRBD1 aligns across 7 bases. This receptor was taken from a middle-aged woman who had recovered from COVID-19. What was sequenced was PBMCs or T cells enriched from blood (not recorded which). CDR3 sequence (DNA): TGTGCCAGCTCACCTACACAGGGGACCGTCTCTGGGGCCAACGTCCTGACTTTC. It yields the protein CASSPTQGTVSGANVLTF.